Listed here are 17 T cell receptor beta chains from one sample, sequenced in a study of OX40 agonist ivuxolimab in advanced cancers. Libraries were prepared by immunoSEQ multiplex PCR; TCRdb keeps only in-frame clonotypes and omits some of them. The table includes almost 20,000 clones, under 90% detected once. This material consisted of CD4+ or CD8+ T cells sorted from blood, taken in a trial of the OX40 agonist ivuxolimab. All receptors derive from an adult with an advanced solid tumor such as melanoma, head and neck, liver or kidney cancer.

V is TRBV6-5 and J is TRBJ1-2; 11 bases fit TRBD1. CDR1 and CDR2 (germline): MNHEY, SVGAGI. V shed 5 bases, J shed 4 bases, and the junction held 6 bases outside the gene matches. There are 15 residues in the CDR3. This CDR3 is CASSPDRGHVYGYTF. CDR3 in DNA: TGTGCCAGCAGTCCGGACAGGGGGCACGTCTATGGCTACACCTTC.

The genes are TRBV25-1 and TRBJ1-2; 8 nucleotides match TRBD1. Germline V gene data show CDR1 as MGHDK and CDR2 as SYGVNS. CDR3 length: 14 residues. J lost 4 bases, V lost 3 bases, and 4 bases had no gene match. The chain's CDR3 is CASSDLQGGYGYTF. For the CDR3, the DNA is TGTGCCAGCAGTGACCTACAGGGGGGCTATGGCTACACCTTC.

The J gene is TRBJ2-1, the V gene TRBV7-2; unclear D gene. The germline V gene encodes CDR1 SGHTA and CDR2 FQGNSA. CDR3 length: 12 amino acids. The V end lost 3 bases, the J end lost 7 bases, and 7 bases lay between the germline ends. CDR3 sequence: CASSFLGNEQFF. The CDR3 DNA reads TGTGCCAGCAGCTTTTTAGGAAATGAGCAGTTCTTC.

The gene calls are TRBV7-9 and TRBJ2-7; TRBD2 aligns across 7 bases. In germline, CDR1 is SEHNR, CDR2 FQNEAQ (reference sequence). Trimming at V came to 3 bases and at J to 0 bases, leaving 8 bases not matched to a gene. The CDR3 runs to 16 residues. The CDR3 coding sequence is TGTGCCAGCAGCTTTTCCGCCCGGGAGGACTCCTACGAGCAGTACTTC. This gives the protein CASSFSAREDSYEQYF.

The rearrangement joins TRBV28 to TRBJ1-6; D remains ambiguous. The CDR3 contains 16 residues. Per germline, CDR1 MDHEN and CDR2 SYDVKM. V dropped 7 bases and J dropped 6 bases, with 19 bases sitting between them. This CDR3 reads CASIRAHPAPNSPLHF. The CDR3 region has the DNA TGTGCCAGCATCCGGGCCCATCCGGCCCCTAATTCACCCCTCCACTTT.

This clone came up once. This chain connects TRBV9 to TRBJ2-2; 9 nucleotides match TRBD2. This CDR3 is 16 amino acids long. The germline CDR1 and CDR2 sequences are SGDLS and YYNGEE. V trimming: 4 bases; J trimming: 4 bases; junction bases outside the gene matches: 8. CDR3 residues: CASSPGLASVTGELFF. DNA of the CDR3: TGTGCCAGCAGCCCCGGACTAGCGTCGGTCACCGGGGAGCTGTTTTTT.

This clone was counted a few times. One end of the junction does not line up with germline, which may come from a read error. CDR3 amino acids: CASSHPAGAYEQYF. The CDR3 DNA reads as TGTGCCAGCAGCCATCCGGCGGGAGCGTACGAGCAGTACTTC. This chain uses TRBV5-1 with TRBJ2-7, with 7 bases lining up with TRBD2. Germline V gene sequence: CDR1 SGHRS, CDR2 YFSETQ. The CDR3 has 14 amino acids. Complete variable domain (other parts from reference TRBV5-1 and TRBJ2-7): KAGVTQTPRYLIKTRGQQVTLSCSPISGHRSVSWYQQTPGQGLQFLFEYFSETQRNKGNFPGRFSGRQFSNSRSEMNVSTLELGDSALYLCASSHPAGAYEQYFGPGTRLTVT.

The chain carries TRBV27 and TRBJ2-7; D may be TRBD2 (6 bases). V lost 3 bases and J 3 bases, leaving 15 bases between the germline ends. Germline values: CDR1 MNHEY, CDR2 SMNVEV (reference sequence). The CDR3 contains 15 residues. CDR3 sequence: CASSLGGGGSYEQYF. The CDR3 DNA sequence: TGTGCCAGCAGTTTGGGAGGAGGAGGGAGCTACGAGCAGTACTTC.

The V and J genes are TRBV28 and TRBJ1-1; tentatively, D is TRBD1 (5 bases). Germline V gene sequence: CDR1 MDHEN, CDR2 SYDVKM. The CDR3 sequence is 13 residues long. With 3 bases removed from V and 1 base from J, the gap between germline ends came to 6 bases. The CDR3 coding sequence is TGTGCCAGCAGTTTTACAGGGAACACTGAAGCTTTCTTT. This translates into CASSFTGNTEAFF.

The chain uses TRBV19 and TRBJ1-1; no clear D. The CDR3 totals 14 residues. Germline CDR1 reads LNHDA; CDR2 reads SQIVND (reference sequence). The V gene lost 3 bases and the J gene lost 2 bases, with 10 bases spanning the gap. CDR3 region: CASSMGDENTEAFF. The DNA for the CDR3 is TGTGCCAGTAGTATGGGCGATGAAAACACTGAAGCTTTCTTT. The full variable domain, completed using reference TRBV19 and TRBJ1-1, is DGGITQSPKYLFRKEGQNVTLSCEQNLNHDAMYWYRQDPGQGLRLIYYSQIVNDFQKGDIAEGYSVSREKKESFPLTVTSAQKNPTAFYLCASSMGDENTEAFFGQGTRLTVV.

This clone was counted once. One junction end disagrees with the germline gene, perhaps due to a read error. The chain recombines TRBV7-2 with TRBJ2-7; D is unclear. Germline V gives CDR1 SGHTA, CDR2 FQGNSA. This CDR3 has 9 residues. The CDR3 is CASSPGSDF. CDR3 nucleotide sequence: TGTGCCAGCAGCCCCGGATCGGACTTC.

Points on this clone: The germline gene is not matched at one end of the junction; a read error may be the cause. V usage is TRBV27 and J usage is TRBJ2-7; the D gene is possibly TRBD1 (9 bases). CDR3 length: 16 amino acids. The germline V gene encodes CDR1 MNHEY and CDR2 SMNVEV (reference sequence). The CDR3 DNA follows: TGTGCCAGCAGTATATCCGGGGGGGACAGGGTCCACGAGCAGTACTTC. As protein: CASSISGGDRVHEQYF.

The chain employs TRBV6-4 and TRBJ2-7; 10 bases agree with TRBD1. CDR1 MRHNA and CDR2 SNTAGT come from the germline V gene. Trimming at V came to 7 bases and at J to 5 bases, leaving 5 bases not matched to a gene. The CDR3 sequence is 13 residues long. The DNA for the CDR3 is TGTGCCAGCAATGGACAGGGGGTAGACGAGCAGTACTTC. The encoded protein is CASNGQGVDEQYF.

Note on this clone: The same CDR3 is also encoded by other DNA sequences in this sample. The gene calls are TRBV30 and TRBJ2-2, with a tentative D call TRBD1 (6 bases). V dropped 3 bases and J dropped 4 bases, with 18 bases sitting between them. CDR3 length equals 16 residues. CDR1 GTSNPN and CDR2 SVGIG come from the germline V gene (reference sequence). The CDR3 is CAWSLRTDSFTGELFF. The CDR3 DNA reads TGTGCCTGGAGCTTAAGGACAGATTCTTTCACCGGGGAGCTGTTTTTT.

The genes are TRBV6-4 and TRBJ2-2, with 8 nucleotides matching TRBD2. CDR1 is MRHNA, CDR2 SNTAGT, per germline. This CDR3 is 15 amino acids long. V shed 8 bases, J shed 0 bases, and the junction held 5 bases outside the gene matches. CDR3 nucleotides: TGTGCCAGCGTCGTAGCGGGATCGAACACCGGGGAGCTGTTTTTT. The encoded protein is CASVVAGSNTGELFF.

This CDR3 reads CASSLLPTGLGNTDTQYF. The CDR3 DNA follows: TGTGCCAGCAGCTTACTTCCGACAGGATTAGGGAATACAGATACGCAGTATTTT. The gene calls are TRBV11-1 and TRBJ2-3, with a tentative D call TRBD1 (6 bases). This CDR3 is 18 amino acids long. Germline V gene lookup returns CDR1 SGHAT and CDR2 FQDESV (reference sequence). The V and J ends lost 2 bases and 3 bases respectively, with 21 bases between them.

This chain links TRBV6-1 with TRBJ2-7, with TRBD1 identical over 8 bases. Unmatched junction bases numbered 5, after V lost 4 bases and J lost 3 bases. Per germline, CDR1 MNHNS and CDR2 SASEGT. The CDR3 loop spans 14 amino acids. CDR3: CASSGTGGFYEQYF. The CDR3 nucleotides are TGTGCCAGCAGTGGAACAGGGGGGTTCTACGAGCAGTACTTC.